The T cell receptor (beta chain) under discussion was sequenced for a study of cytomegalovirus exposure and HLA in healthy donors. CDR1 SGHTS and CDR2 YDEGEE come from the germline V gene. Trimming cost V 2 bases and J 8 bases; bases outside gene matches: 3. The CDR3 has 12 amino acids. The PCR made use of 60 Vbeta and 13 Jbeta primers. Clones were read by immunoSEQ multiplex PCR, and TCRdb kept only the in-frame ones, dropping some. The sample holds some 180,000 clones, 75% to 90% seen once. The chain has TRBV5-8 and TRBJ1-2, with 7 positions matching TRBD1. The TCR sequence derives from a girl under 18 in good health and CMV-seropositive. What was sequenced was PBMCs. CDR3 nucleotide sequence: TGTGCCAGCAGCTTCCGGACAGGAGGCTACACCTTC. This codes for CASSFRTGGYTF.